The 19 T cell receptor beta chains in this list originate from one sample, sequenced in a study of T cell responses to AZD1222 COVID-19 vaccine. TCRdb keeps only in-frame clones here, not all; method: immunoSEQ multiplex PCR. The table includes some 120,000 clones, about 89% detected once. The sample was peripheral blood, taken on day 0 of MenACWY control vaccination. The receptor set was obtained from an adult in good health.

The chain combines TRBV4-2 with TRBJ2-7; 9 positions agree with TRBD2. With 3 bases clipped from V and 1 base from J, the junction kept 1 base outside the gene matches. This CDR3 is 14 amino acids long. The germline V gene has CDR1 LGHNA and CDR2 YNFKEQ. CDR3 amino acids: CASSQGLASYEQYF. The CDR3, as DNA: TGTGCCAGCAGCCAGGGACTAGCTTCCTACGAGCAGTACTTC.

A single count supports this clone. The chain combines TRBV12-3 or TRBV12-4 with TRBJ1-2; no definite D call. V was pared by 6 bases and J by 5 bases, with 10 bases between. CDR3 length: 12 amino acids. The CDR3 loop reads CASRPGLYGYTF. CDR3 coding DNA: TGTGCCAGCAGACCAGGCCTGTATGGCTACACCTTC.

The chain combines TRBV5-1 with TRBJ1-2; no clear D. V dropped 4 bases and J dropped 0 bases, with 13 bases sitting between them. Per germline, CDR1 SGHRS and CDR2 YFSETQ. CDR3 length: 15 residues. CDR3 amino acids: CASSPTANSNYGYTF. The CDR3 DNA sequence: TGCGCCAGCAGCCCAACAGCGAACTCTAACTATGGCTACACCTTC.

This clone was detected once. The rearrangement joins TRBV7-9 to TRBJ2-1, with a possible D match to TRBD2 (5 bases). The CDR3 covers 15 residues. Trimming shortened V by 5 bases and J by 6 bases, and 17 bases separated the two germline ends. Germline-derived CDR1 and CDR2 are SEHNR and FQNEAQ (reference sequence). CDR3 DNA sequence: TGTGCCAGCAGCAGCGGACGAGGGAAAGTCAATGAGCAGTTCTTC. This translates into CASSSGRGKVNEQFF.

The rearrangement joins TRBV18 to TRBJ1-5; D gene unclear. The ends were cut back, 3 bases at V and 2 bases at J, with 8 bases in the middle. This CDR3 contains 14 residues. CDR1 is KGHSH and CDR2 is LQKENI in the germline V gene. The CDR3 coding sequence is TGTGCCAGCTCACCCTCGGGTGGCAATCAGCCCCAGCATTTT. This encodes CASSPSGGNQPQHF. The full variable domain, its missing parts supplied by reference TRBV18 and TRBJ1-5, is NAGVMQNPRHLVRRRGQEARLRCSPMKGHSHVYWYRQLPEEGLKFMVYLQKENIIDESGMPKERFSAEFPKEGPSILRIQQVVRGDSAAYFCASSPSGGNQPQHFGDGTRLSIL.

J is TRBJ1-6 and V is TRBV5-4; TRBD1 agrees at 8 bases. Germline CDR1 and CDR2: SGHNT and YYREEE (reference sequence). V lost 5 bases, J lost 10 bases, and 8 bases stayed unmatched. This CDR3 region has 14 residues. The CDR3 nucleotides read TGTGCCAGCAGATCGTCGCAGGGGGCCTCACCCCTCCACTTT. This sequence encodes CASRSSQGASPLHF.

CDR3 DNA: TGCGCCAGCAGTCTGTTAGCCATTCAGACAGGGCCAGACAAAAACTATGGCTACACCTTC. As protein: CASSLLAIQTGPDKNYGYTF. The chain links TRBV23-1 to TRBJ1-2; 7 bases map to TRBD1. TRBV23-1 is assigned to the ORF class and has an uncertain function. The CDR3 totals 20 residues. The V segment lost 4 bases and the J segment 2 bases; nucleotides outside the gene matches: 22.

V usage is TRBV6-5 and J usage is TRBJ1-4; 7 bases are shared with TRBD1. The CDR3 covers 14 residues. Trimming took 7 bases from V and 8 from J; bases not matched to a gene: 10. CDR1 is MNHEY, CDR2 SVGAGI, per germline. The CDR3 DNA sequence: TGTGCCAGCAACGCAGGGGGAGGGGGAGAAAAACTGTTTTTT. Residues: CASNAGGGGEKLFF.

CDR3 amino acids: CASSVADGSTDTQYF. DNA for the CDR3: TGTGCCAGCAGCGTAGCCGACGGTAGCACAGATACGCAGTATTTT. The chain joins TRBV9 to TRBJ2-3; D gene unclear. V lost 0 bases and J lost 0, with 8 bases in between. The germline V gene encodes CDR1 SGDLS and CDR2 YYNGEE. CDR3 length: 15 amino acids.

The chain uses TRBV7-7 and TRBJ2-1; TRBD2 aligns across 7 bases. Germline assignment: CDR1 SSHAT and CDR2 FNYEAQ (reference sequence). The CDR3 totals 15 residues. V lost 5 bases and J lost 6; bases outside the gene matches: 10. The CDR3 here is CASSTGTTGANEQFF. CDR3 DNA: TGTGCCAGCAGCACCGGGACTACTGGGGCCAATGAGCAGTTCTTC.

A few counts support this clone. The chain recombines TRBV6-1 with TRBJ2-1; the match to TRBD1 covers 8 bases. Trimming cost V 2 bases and J 6 bases; bases outside gene matches: 12. CDR3 size: 17 residues. Germline lookup yields CDR1 MNHNS and CDR2 SASEGT. This CDR3 reads CASSERHHGTGFNEQFF. The CDR3 nucleotides read TGTGCCAGCAGTGAACGACACCATGGGACAGGTTTCAATGAGCAGTTCTTC.

CDR3 amino acids: CASSPRGIQETQYF. The CDR3 DNA reads as TGTGCCAGCAGCCCACGGGGGATCCAAGAGACCCAGTACTTC. The V and J genes are TRBV7-2 and TRBJ2-5; weak D call: TRBD2 (6 bases). Trimming shortened V by 5 bases and J by 1 base, and 11 bases separated the two germline ends. The CDR3 is 14 amino acids. CDR1 is SGHTA and CDR2 is FQGNSA in the germline V gene.

This chain connects TRBV3-1 (or the pseudogene TRBV3-2) to TRBJ2-7; 10 bases are shared with TRBD2. The trim removed 4 bases at V and 5 bases at J, leaving 8 bases unmatched. This CDR3 region has 15 residues. Germline CDR1 and CDR2: LGHDT and YNNKEL (reference sequence). CDR3 sequence reads: CASSPTSGTTHEQYF. The CDR3 DNA reads TGTGCCAGCAGCCCAACTAGCGGGACGACCCACGAGCAGTACTTC.

This chain links TRBV19 with TRBJ2-5; 7 bases line up with TRBD2. V shed 1 base, J shed 5 bases, and the junction held 7 bases outside the gene matches. The germline V gene has CDR1 LNHDA and CDR2 SQIVND (reference sequence). The CDR3 has 15 residues. CDR3 in amino acids: CASSIGSGAGETQYF. The CDR3, as DNA: TGTGCCAGTAGTATAGGAAGCGGGGCAGGGGAGACCCAGTACTTC.

The table lists this clone with a few counts. This sequence joins TRBV21-1 and TRBJ1-1; TRBD1, the table's D call, lacks a check against the DNA. TRBV21-1 is noted as a pseudogene. The CDR3 runs to 15 residues. The CDR3 is CASSDRAHMNTEAFF. The CDR3 DNA is TGTGCCAGCAGTGACAGAGCCCACATGAACACTGAAGCTTTCTTT.

The chain combines TRBV7-3 with TRBJ2-3; D perhaps matches TRBD2 (6 bases). Germline CDR1 and CDR2: SGHTA and FQGTGA. The V gene lost 4 bases and the J gene lost 6 bases, with 17 bases spanning the gap. The CDR3 is made up of 15 amino acids. The CDR3 DNA follows: TGTGCCAGCAGCTCGGGACTCCTCCCCGGGGATACGCAGTATTTT. Its translation: CASSSGLLPGDTQYF.

This clone was recorded only once. The V call is TRBV6-5, the J call TRBJ2-4, with 7 positions matching TRBD2. The CDR3 spans 15 residues. Trimming at V came to 8 bases and at J to 6 bases, leaving 13 bases not matched to a gene. CDR1 is MNHEY and CDR2 is SVGAGI in the germline V gene. The chain's CDR3 is CASRTAGGRGNIQYF. The CDR3 bases are TGTGCCAGCCGAACCGCTGGAGGGAGGGGAAACATTCAGTACTTC.

The chain recombines TRBV4-1 with TRBJ1-4, with 11 nucleotides matching TRBD1. The CDR3 spans 16 residues. Germline values: CDR1 MGHRA, CDR2 YSYEKL. J gave up 5 bases and V 4 bases, and 6 bases lay outside the gene matches. The CDR3 DNA reads as TGCGCCAGCAGCCTCGGACAGGGGGCTGGAAATGAAAAACTGTTTTTT. Translating gives CASSLGQGAGNEKLFF.

The rearrangement joins TRBV9 to TRBJ2-2, with D unresolved. The CDR3 runs 17 residues. Trimming pared 3 bases from V and 7 bases from J, leaving 22 bases between. Germline V gives CDR1 SGDLS, CDR2 YYNGEE. CDR3 amino acids: CASSDLGWAAAHGELFF. The DNA of the CDR3 is TGTGCCAGCAGCGACCTTGGGTGGGCGGCGGCACACGGGGAGCTGTTTTTT.